The next 22 T cell receptor beta chains were all read from a single sample in a study of OX40 agonist ivuxolimab in advanced cancers. TCRdb's table, derived via immunoSEQ multiplex PCR, lists solely in-frame clones and lacks some. The sample holds tens of thousands of clones, around 88% seen once. Material: CD4+ or CD8+ T cells sorted from blood, obtained in a trial of the OX40 agonist ivuxolimab. These receptors all stem from an adult with an advanced solid tumor such as melanoma, head and neck, liver or kidney cancer.

The chain joins TRBV6-6 to TRBJ1-1, with a possible D match to TRBD1 (6 bases). From germline, CDR1 is MNHNY and CDR2 SVGAGI (reference sequence). This CDR3 region has 15 residues. V lost 11 bases to trimming and J lost 1 base, with 20 bases between them. Here the CDR3 DNA reads TGTGCCGGACGACCTAGGGGGGGACAGAACACTGAAGCTTTCTTT. This encodes CAGRPRGGQNTEAFF.

This chain connects TRBV5-1 to TRBJ1-3; the D gene is possibly TRBD1 (5 bases). Germline CDR1 and CDR2: SGHRS and YFSETQ. V was trimmed by 5 bases and J by 3 bases, leaving 6 bases between them. The CDR3 runs to 12 residues. In DNA, the CDR3 is TGCGCCAGCAGGGGGGATGGAAACACCATATATTTT. Protein: CASRGDGNTIYF.

Written as DNA, the CDR3 is TGTGCCAGCAGCCAATATCCGACTAGCCCTGAGCAGTTCTTC. Protein sequence: CASSQYPTSPEQFF. This chain links TRBV4-2 with TRBJ2-1; 7 nucleotides match TRBD2. The CDR3 is 14 amino acids. V lost 2 bases, J lost 9 bases, and 7 bases stayed unmatched. Per the germline V gene, CDR1 is LGHNA and CDR2 is YNFKEQ.

CDR3 DNA: TGTGCCAGCAGCTTCCCCGAGGGGACCTCTGGGGCCAACGTCCTGACTTTC. As protein: CASSFPEGTSGANVLTF. The chain has TRBV7-6 and TRBJ2-6; D tentatively fits TRBD1 or TRBD2 (5 bases each). The CDR3 is 17 amino acids. Trimming removed 3 bases at V and 0 bases at J, with 12 bases between. From germline, CDR1 is SGHVS and CDR2 FNYEAQ.

The chain has TRBV18 and TRBJ2-7, with 8 bases aligning to TRBD2. Trimming at V came to 3 bases and at J to 4 bases, leaving 17 bases not matched to a gene. The CDR3 spans 18 residues. Germline CDR1 reads KGHSH; CDR2 reads LQKENI. CDR3 coding DNA: TGTGCCAGCTCACCGACTAGCGAGACATATCTCCTAGGATACGAGCAGTACTTC. This codes for CASSPTSETYLLGYEQYF. The full variable domain, with the rest looked up from reference TRBV18 and TRBJ2-7, is NAGVMQNPRHLVRRRGQEARLRCSPMKGHSHVYWYRQLPEEGLKFMVYLQKENIIDESGMPKERFSAEFPKEGPSILRIQQVVRGDSAAYFCASSPTSETYLLGYEQYFGPGTRLTVT.

V and J are TRBV15 and TRBJ2-5, with 15 positions matching TRBD2. The DNA end lines up better with TRBJ2-7; the J call may be wrong. CDR3 length: 19 residues. CDR1 is LNHNV, CDR2 YYDKDF, per germline (reference sequence). CDR3 amino acids: CATSRARTAGLAGGSEQYF. For the CDR3, the DNA is TGTGCCACCAGCAGAGCGCGGACGGCAGGACTAGCGGGAGGGAGCGAGCAGTACTTC.

V usage is TRBV5-8 and J usage is TRBJ2-2; D unresolved. Germline CDR1 is SGHTS and CDR2 is YDEGEE. CDR3 length: 15 amino acids. The germline V and J ends were trimmed by 0 bases and 1 base, with 7 bases remaining between them. The chain's CDR3 is CASSLGARNTGELFF. The DNA of the CDR3 is TGTGCCAGCAGCTTGGGGGCCCGGAACACCGGGGAGCTGTTTTTT.

The rearrangement uses TRBV9 and TRBJ2-7, with 9 nucleotides matching TRBD2. V lost 4 bases, J lost 3 bases, and 8 bases stayed unmatched. The CDR3 is 15 residues long. Per germline, CDR1 SGDLS and CDR2 YYNGEE. The CDR3 nucleotides are TGTGCCAGCAGCACGACGCCTAGCGGGATCTACGAGCAGTACTTC. Its translation is CASSTTPSGIYEQYF.

The V and J genes are TRBV6-1 and TRBJ2-7; the D call may be TRBD1 or TRBD2 (5 bases each). This CDR3 is 15 amino acids long. The V gene lost 6 bases and the J gene lost 2 bases, with 17 bases spanning the gap. Germline V gives CDR1 MNHNS, CDR2 SASEGT. The CDR3 nucleotides are TGTGCCAGCAGCCCCCTGGTGATGGGGGCCTACGAGCAGTACTTC. This codes for CASSPLVMGAYEQYF.

V gene TRBV9 combines with J gene TRBJ2-7; possibly TRBD2 for D (6 bases). This CDR3 is 14 amino acids long. Per germline, CDR1 SGDLS and CDR2 YYNGEE. V dropped 4 bases and J dropped 4 bases, with 15 bases sitting between them. CDR3 residues: CASSPQTSWYEQYF. CDR3 nucleotides: TGTGCCAGCAGCCCCCAGACTAGTTGGTACGAGCAGTACTTC.

This chain links TRBV29-1 with TRBJ1-4; 9 bases agree with TRBD1. The CDR3 length is 19 residues. V trimming: 4 bases; J trimming: 0 bases; junction bases outside the gene matches: 15. The germline V gene encodes CDR1 SQVTM and CDR2 ANQGSEA. CDR3 nucleotides: TGCAGCGTTGTTACAGGGGGCGCGTCCCCTAGGTCAACTAATGAAAAACTGTTTTTT. Translating it yields CSVVTGGASPRSTNEKLFF.

This clone appeared a single time. The chain's CDR3 is CASSQGAGAWTEAFF. The CDR3 DNA sequence: TGCGCCAGCAGCCAAGGGGCGGGGGCTTGGACTGAAGCTTTCTTT. The V call is TRBV4-1, the J call TRBJ1-1, with D perhaps TRBD1 (6 bases). V dropped 1 base and J dropped 5 bases, with 14 bases sitting between them. Germline-derived CDR1 and CDR2 are MGHRA and YSYEKL. This CDR3 is 15 amino acids long.

The chain couples TRBV6-4 to TRBJ2-2, with D hard to call. The length of the CDR3 is 13 residues. Germline V gene data show CDR1 as MRHNA and CDR2 as SNTAGT. V was cut by 2 bases and J by 5 bases, with 6 bases left in between. CDR3 loop: CASSDGSTGELFF. The CDR3 DNA reads as TGTGCCAGCAGTGACGGCAGTACCGGGGAGCTGTTTTTT.

This clone was seen only once. The chain has TRBV29-1 and TRBJ2-7; either TRBD1 or TRBD2 may fit D (5 bases each). Trimming took off 0 bases at V and 0 bases at J, with 12 bases between the two ends. CDR3 length equals 15 residues. CDR1 SQVTM and CDR2 ANQGSEA come from the germline V gene. Written as DNA, the CDR3 is TGCAGCGTTGAAGATCCGGGGACCAACTCCTACGAGCAGTACTTC. It specifies CSVEDPGTNSYEQYF.

This clone is medium-sized within its sample. V and J are TRBV11-2 and TRBJ2-7; the D is unclear. With 0 bases removed from V and 2 bases from J, the gap between germline ends came to 5 bases. This CDR3 is built from 13 residues. Per the germline V gene, CDR1 is SGHAT and CDR2 is FQNNGV. CDR3: CASSLESAYEQYF. The CDR3, as DNA: TGTGCCAGCAGCTTAGAGTCCGCCTACGAGCAGTACTTC. The entire variable domain, with the rest obtained from reference TRBV11-2 and TRBJ2-7, is as follows: EAGVAQSPRYKIIEKRQSVAFWCNPISGHATLYWYQQILGQGPKLLIQFQNNGVVDDSQLPKDRFSAERLKGVDSTLKIQPAKLEDSAVYLCASSLESAYEQYFGPGTRLTVT.

This clone was counted once. This chain uses TRBV27 with TRBJ2-3, with a tentative D call TRBD2 (7 bases). The V end was cut by 2 bases, the J end by 5 bases, with 11 bases between. Germline loops: CDR1 MNHEY, CDR2 SMNVEV (reference sequence). This CDR3 comprises 14 residues. This chain's CDR3 is CASSLVGGGDTQYF. Here the CDR3 DNA reads TGTGCCAGCAGTTTAGTAGGGGGGGGAGATACGCAGTATTTT.

This clone was seen a few times. The rearrangement uses TRBV28 and TRBJ2-5, with D possibly TRBD2 on 5 matching bases. Germline-derived CDR1 and CDR2 are MDHEN and SYDVKM. The V gene lost 2 bases and the J gene lost 1 base, with 11 bases spanning the gap. The CDR3 contains 15 residues. The CDR3 sequence: CASSLTRTGQETQYF. The DNA for the CDR3 is TGTGCCAGCAGTTTAACTAGGACGGGCCAAGAGACCCAGTACTTC.

The chain joins TRBV7-2 to TRBJ1-5; D is ambiguous. CDR3 length equals 13 residues. Germline CDR1 and CDR2: SGHTA and FQGNSA. The V gene lost 2 bases and the J gene lost 4 bases, with 6 bases spanning the gap. CDR3 nucleotide sequence: TGTGCCAGCAGCTTAAGAGCGAATCAGCCCCAGCATTTT. This encodes CASSLRANQPQHF.

This chain links TRBV4-1 with TRBJ2-7; perhaps TRBD2 as D (6 bases). Germline V lookup: CDR1 MGHRA, CDR2 YSYEKL. V was clipped by 2 bases and J by 6 bases, with 17 bases between them. The CDR3 covers 15 residues. The CDR3 loop is CASSQPGGRAAEQYF. Written as DNA, the CDR3 is TGCGCCAGCAGCCAACCCGGGGGTCGCGCGGCCGAGCAGTACTTC.

The chain employs TRBV30 and TRBJ1-1; D is uncertain. Looked up from germline, CDR1 is GTSNPN and CDR2 is SVGIG (reference sequence). The V end lost 0 bases, the J end lost 5 bases, and 13 bases lay between the germline ends. The CDR3 spans 14 residues. CDR3 in DNA: TGTGCCTGGAGTGTAGGGCCTGGAGGGACTGAAGCTTTCTTT. Residues: CAWSVGPGGTEAFF.

The rearrangement joins TRBV9 to TRBJ2-7; no clear D. Trimming took 3 bases from V and 5 from J, leaving 12 bases between them. The CDR3 spans 13 residues. The germline V gene encodes CDR1 SGDLS and CDR2 YYNGEE. This chain's CDR3 is CASSDGSPDEQYF. For the CDR3, the DNA is TGTGCCAGCAGCGACGGTAGCCCTGACGAGCAGTACTTC.

The chain combines TRBV6-1 with TRBJ1-6, with 8 bases identical to TRBD1. CDR1 and CDR2 from the germline V gene are MNHNS and SASEGT. The CDR3 is made up of 14 amino acids. V dropped 1 base and J dropped 7; count of bases not matched to a gene: 0. For the CDR3, the DNA is TGTGCCAGCAGTGAAGGACAGGGGAATTCACCCCTCCACTTT. It translates to CASSEGQGNSPLHF.